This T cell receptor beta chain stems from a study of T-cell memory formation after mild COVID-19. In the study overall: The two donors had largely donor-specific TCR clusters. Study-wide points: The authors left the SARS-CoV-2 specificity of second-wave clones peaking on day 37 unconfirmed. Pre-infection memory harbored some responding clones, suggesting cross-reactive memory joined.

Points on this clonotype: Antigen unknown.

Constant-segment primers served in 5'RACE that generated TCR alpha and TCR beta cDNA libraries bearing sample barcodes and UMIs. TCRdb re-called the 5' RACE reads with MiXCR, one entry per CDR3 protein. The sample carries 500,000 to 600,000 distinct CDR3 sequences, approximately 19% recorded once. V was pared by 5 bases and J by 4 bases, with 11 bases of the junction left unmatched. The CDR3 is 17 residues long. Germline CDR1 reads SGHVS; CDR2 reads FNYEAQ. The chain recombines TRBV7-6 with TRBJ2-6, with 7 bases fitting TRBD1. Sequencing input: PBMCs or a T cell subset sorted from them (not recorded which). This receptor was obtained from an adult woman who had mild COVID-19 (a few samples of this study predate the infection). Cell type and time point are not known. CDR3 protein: CASSDTLRGRGANVLTF. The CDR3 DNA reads TGTGCCAGCAGCGATACCCTAAGGGGGCGAGGGGCCAACGTCCTGACTTTC.